The subject of this entry is one TCR beta chain. The study recruited people aged about 18 to 90 years across about two dozen US areas. This sample was taken from a study of blood T cell repertoires in COVID-19. Produced via immunoSEQ multiplex PCR; TCRdb's table is partial and in-frame only. This sample has 400,000 to 500,000 clones; around nine tenths occur once, and the top ten carry about 1.4%. Trimming pared 6 bases from V and 8 bases from J, leaving 13 bases between. Germline-derived CDR1 and CDR2 are MGHDK and SYGVNS. CDR3 length: 12 amino acids. The rearrangement links TRBV25-1 to TRBJ1-2; D is perhaps TRBD1 (5 bases). Material: PBMCs or T cells enriched from blood (not recorded which). The origin of this receptor is a woman aged 18-29 years who had been exposed to COVID-19. The CDR3 region is CASRAPGGGYTF. CDR3 sequence (DNA): TGTGCCAGCAGAGCCCCGGGGGGAGGCTACACCTTC.